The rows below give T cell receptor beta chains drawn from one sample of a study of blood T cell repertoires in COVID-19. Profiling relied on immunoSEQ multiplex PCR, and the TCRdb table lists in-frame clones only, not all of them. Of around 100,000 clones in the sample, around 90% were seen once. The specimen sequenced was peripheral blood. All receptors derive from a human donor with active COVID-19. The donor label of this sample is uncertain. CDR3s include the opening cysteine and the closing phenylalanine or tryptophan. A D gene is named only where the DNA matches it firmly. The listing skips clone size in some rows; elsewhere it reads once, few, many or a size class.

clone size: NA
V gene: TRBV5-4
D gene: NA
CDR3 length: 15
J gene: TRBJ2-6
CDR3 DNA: TGTGCCAGCACCCCCGACTTCTCTGGGGCCAACGTCCTGACTTTC
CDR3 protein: CASTPDFSGANVLTF

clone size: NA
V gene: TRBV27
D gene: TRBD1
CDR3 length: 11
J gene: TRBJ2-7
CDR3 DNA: TGTGCCACGGGGACAGTCTACGAGCAGTACTTC
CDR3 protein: CATGTVYEQYF

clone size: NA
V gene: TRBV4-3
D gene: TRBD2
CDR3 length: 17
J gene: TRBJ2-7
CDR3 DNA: TGCGCCAGCAGCCAAGTACTAGCGGGGAGTATCGCCTACGAGCAGTACTTC
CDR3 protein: CASSQVLAGSIAYEQYF

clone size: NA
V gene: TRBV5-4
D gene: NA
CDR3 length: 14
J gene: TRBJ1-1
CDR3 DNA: TGTGCCAGCAGCTTGGACCAGGGGAACACTGAAGCTTTCTTT
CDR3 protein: CASSLDQGNTEAFF

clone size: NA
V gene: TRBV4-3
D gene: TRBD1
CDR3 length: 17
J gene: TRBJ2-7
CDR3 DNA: TGCGCCAGCAGCCAAGATCAGGGGGCGGGACATTTCTACGAGCAGTACTTC
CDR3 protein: CASSQDQGAGHFYEQYF

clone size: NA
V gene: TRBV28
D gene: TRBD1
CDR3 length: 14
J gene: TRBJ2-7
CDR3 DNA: TGTGCCAGCAGTGGTTACAGGGGGGTCTACGAGCAGTACTTC
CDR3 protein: CASSGYRGVYEQYF

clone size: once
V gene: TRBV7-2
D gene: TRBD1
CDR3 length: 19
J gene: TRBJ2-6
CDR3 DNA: TGTGCCAGCAGCTCCTGGACAGGGTCGACCCTCTCTGGGGCCAACGTCCTGACTTTC
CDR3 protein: CASSSWTGSTLSGANVLTF

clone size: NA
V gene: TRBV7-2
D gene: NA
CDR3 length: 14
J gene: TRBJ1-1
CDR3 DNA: TGTGCCAGCAGCTTAGCCCCAGGGAACACTGAAGCTTTCTTT
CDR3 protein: CASSLAPGNTEAFF

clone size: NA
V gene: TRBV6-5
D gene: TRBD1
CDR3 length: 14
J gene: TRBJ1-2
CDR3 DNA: TGTGCCAGCAGTTCGGACAGGGCACGCTATGGCTACACCTTC
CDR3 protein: CASSSDRARYGYTF

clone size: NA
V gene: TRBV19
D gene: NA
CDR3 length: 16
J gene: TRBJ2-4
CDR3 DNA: TGTGCCAGTAGGCCCGGGTTTACTCTAGCCAAAAACATTCAGTACTTC
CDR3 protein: CASRPGFTLAKNIQYF

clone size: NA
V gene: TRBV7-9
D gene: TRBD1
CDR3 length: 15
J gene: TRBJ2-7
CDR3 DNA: TGTGCCAGCAGCTTAAAGGGGACAGGGATCTACGAGCAGTACTTC
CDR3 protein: CASSLKGTGIYEQYF

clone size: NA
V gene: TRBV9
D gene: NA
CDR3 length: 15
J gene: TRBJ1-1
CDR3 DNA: TGTGCCAGCAGCGTAGTTCCCCAGGATGGGACTGAAGCTTTCTTT
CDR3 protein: CASSVVPQDGTEAFF

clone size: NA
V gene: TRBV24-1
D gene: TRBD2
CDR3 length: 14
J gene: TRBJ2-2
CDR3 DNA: TGTGCCACCAGTGATTTACGGGGGGTCGGGGAGCTGTTTTTT
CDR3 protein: CATSDLRGVGELFF

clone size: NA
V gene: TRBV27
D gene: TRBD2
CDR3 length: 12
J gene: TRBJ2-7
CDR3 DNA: TGTGCCAGCAGTTGGGGGGGCTACGAGCAGTACTTC
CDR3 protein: CASSWGGYEQYF

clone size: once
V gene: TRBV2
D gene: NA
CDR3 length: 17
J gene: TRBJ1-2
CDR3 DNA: TGTGCCAGCAGTGAGAACTCAGGAAATCCCTCTGGCTATGGCTACACCTTC
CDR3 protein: CASSENSGNPSGYGYTF

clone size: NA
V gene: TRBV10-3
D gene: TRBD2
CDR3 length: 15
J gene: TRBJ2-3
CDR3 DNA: TGTGCCATCAGTGTCCAGCGGGGGTGGGTGGATACGCAGTATTTT
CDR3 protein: CAISVQRGWVDTQYF

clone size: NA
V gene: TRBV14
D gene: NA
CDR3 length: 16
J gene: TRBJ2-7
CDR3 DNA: TGTGCCAGCAGCCAAGAAGTCGGACACTTGCTCTACGAGCAGTACTTC
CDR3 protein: CASSQEVGHLLYEQYF

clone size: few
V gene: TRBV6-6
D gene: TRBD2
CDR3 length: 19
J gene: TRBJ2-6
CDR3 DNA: TGTGCCAGCAGTCCCTTGCTAGCGGGGGGCTACTCTGGGGCCAACGTCCTGACTTTC
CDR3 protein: CASSPLLAGGYSGANVLTF

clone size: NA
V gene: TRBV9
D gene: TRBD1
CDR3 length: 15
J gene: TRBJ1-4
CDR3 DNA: TGTGCCAGCAGCGTAGGGACAGGGGTAGGAGAAAAACTGTTTTTT
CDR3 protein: CASSVGTGVGEKLFF

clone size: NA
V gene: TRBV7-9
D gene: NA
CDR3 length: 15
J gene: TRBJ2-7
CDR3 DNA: TGTGCCAGCAGCTTAGACAGTCTGAGCTCCTACGAGCAGTACTTC
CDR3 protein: CASSLDSLSSYEQYF

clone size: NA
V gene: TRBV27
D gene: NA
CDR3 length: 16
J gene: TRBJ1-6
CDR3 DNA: TGTGCCAGCAGTTTCGGGGGGAGCTCCTATAATTCACCCCTCCACTTT
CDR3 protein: CASSFGGSSYNSPLHF

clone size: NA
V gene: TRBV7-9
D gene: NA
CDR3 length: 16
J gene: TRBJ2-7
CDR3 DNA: TGTGCCAGCAGCTTACGCCGAGGGGGGGAGCTCTACGAGCAGTACTTC
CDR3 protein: CASSLRRGGELYEQYF

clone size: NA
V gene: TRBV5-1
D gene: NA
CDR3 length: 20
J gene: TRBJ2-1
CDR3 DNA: TGCGCCAGCAATGAGAGAGGGGGAAGGGTGGGTGCCCTCACGGGGAATGAGCAGTTCTTC
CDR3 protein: CASNERGGRVGALTGNEQFF

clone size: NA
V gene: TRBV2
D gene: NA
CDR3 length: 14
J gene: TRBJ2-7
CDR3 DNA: TGTGCCAGCAGTGACCCAGGGGGAGGTGAAGAGCAGTACTTC
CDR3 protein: CASSDPGGGEEQYF

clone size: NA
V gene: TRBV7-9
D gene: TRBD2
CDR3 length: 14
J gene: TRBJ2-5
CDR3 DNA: TGTGCCAGCAGCTTAGCCGGGGGGTCTGAGACCCAGTACTTC
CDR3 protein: CASSLAGGSETQYF

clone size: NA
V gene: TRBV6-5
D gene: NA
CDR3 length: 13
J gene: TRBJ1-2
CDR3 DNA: TGTGCCACCCGGAGGGGCCAGAACTATGGCTACACCTTC
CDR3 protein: CATRRGQNYGYTF

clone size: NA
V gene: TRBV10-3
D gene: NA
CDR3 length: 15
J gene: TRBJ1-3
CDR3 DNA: TGTGCCATCAGCCAACAGGGCCCAGAAGTAAACACCATATATTTT
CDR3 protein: CAISQQGPEVNTIYF

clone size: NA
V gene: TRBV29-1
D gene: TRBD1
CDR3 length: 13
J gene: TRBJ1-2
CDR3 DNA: TGCAGCGTTGGAGACAGGGGGCTCGGTGGCTACACCTTC
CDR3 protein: CSVGDRGLGGYTF

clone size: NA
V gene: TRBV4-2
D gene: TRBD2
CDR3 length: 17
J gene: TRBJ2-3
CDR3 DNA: TGTGCCAGCAGCCAAACCCTAGCGGGGGGGCTGACAGATACGCAGTATTTT
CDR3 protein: CASSQTLAGGLTDTQYF

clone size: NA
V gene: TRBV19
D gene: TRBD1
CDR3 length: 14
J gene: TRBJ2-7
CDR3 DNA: TGTGCCAGTAGGCAACGACAGGGCGCCTACGAGCAGTACTTC
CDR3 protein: CASRQRQGAYEQYF